This TCR beta chain was identified during a study of blood T cell repertoires in COVID-19. Overall study context: Acute-phase and convalescent COVID-19 samples originated in the United States, Italy and Spain. In each case, the material was cDNA or gDNA derived from T cells, B-cell-depleted T cells, or PBMCs.

CDR3 length: 14 amino acids. Germline lookup yields CDR1 KGHSH and CDR2 LQKENI. The ends lost 4 bases at V and 7 bases at J; junction bases unmatched: 7. Participants were aged about 18 to 100 years from roughly 25 US areas. Assignment of participants to cohorts was predicated upon participant-reported clinical history. Here immunoSEQ multiplex PCR was the method, and the copy in TCRdb shows in-frame clones only, minus some. The table has 150,000 to 200,000 clones, roughly 82% seen once. Sequenced sample: PBMCs or T cells enriched from blood (not recorded which). The gene calls are TRBV18 and TRBJ1-5, with TRBD1 identical over 7 bases. The source is a woman in her sixties or seventies with acute COVID-19. This chain's CDR3 is CASSHQGGTQPQHF. CDR3 nucleotides: TGTGCCAGCTCACACCAGGGGGGAACGCAGCCCCAGCATTTT.